This TCR beta chain was sequenced for a study of high-grade serous ovarian cancer treatment subgroups. General observations from the study: The analyses considered CDR3 and ignored CDR1 and CDR2.

Only in-frame clones appear in the TCRdb table, and some are missing; sequencing was by immunoSEQ multiplex PCR. The sample has roughly 8,000 clones; about 72% are singletons. A word on this clone: Its antigen is still unknown.

The CDR3 is made up of 14 amino acids. Losses at the gene ends were 4 bases for V and 8 bases for J; bases not matched to a gene: 5. Germline V gene lookup returns CDR1 SEHNR and CDR2 FQNEAQ (reference sequence). The tumor samples were collected prior to definitive surgery or chemotherapy. The source material was tumor tissue. V usage is TRBV7-9 and J usage is TRBJ1-2, with TRBD1 matching 12 bases. This clonotype was sampled from a human donor with high-grade serous ovarian cancer. CDR3 sequence: CASSWGTGGGGYTF. The CDR3 nucleotides are TGTGCCAGCAGCTGGGGGACAGGGGGCGGCGGCTACACCTTC.